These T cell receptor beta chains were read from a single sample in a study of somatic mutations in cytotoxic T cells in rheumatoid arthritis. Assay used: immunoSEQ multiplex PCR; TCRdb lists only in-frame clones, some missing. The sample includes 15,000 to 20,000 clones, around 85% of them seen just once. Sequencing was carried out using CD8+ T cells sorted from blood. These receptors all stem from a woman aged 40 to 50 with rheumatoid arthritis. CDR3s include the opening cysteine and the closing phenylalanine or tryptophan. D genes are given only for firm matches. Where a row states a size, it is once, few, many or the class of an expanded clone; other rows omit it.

TGTGCCAGCAGTAAGAGCGGGAGCTATGAGCAGTTCTTC	CASSKSGSYEQFF	NA	TRBD2	TRBJ2-1	TRBV6-5
TGCGCCAGCAGTGACCCAGCCGGGGAGCTGTTTTTT	CASSDPAGELFF	once	NA	TRBJ2-2	TRBV10-2
TGTGCCAGCAGTAACGGGCGGGCCCTCACCGGGGAGCTGTTTTTT	CASSNGRALTGELFF	NA	NA	TRBJ2-2	TRBV28
TGCGCCAGCAGCCAAGAAGAGGAGATTTATCAGCCCCAGCATTTT	CASSQEEEIYQPQHF	NA	NA	TRBJ1-5	TRBV4-1
TGTGCCAGCAGCCCAAACAGGGGACCAAGGGAGACCCAGTACTTC	CASSPNRGPRETQYF	NA	TRBD1	TRBJ2-5	TRBV5-6
TGTGCCTGGAGTCCCCGGGACAAGTTCTACGAGCAGTACTTC	CAWSPRDKFYEQYF	few	NA	TRBJ2-7	TRBV30
TGTGCCAGCAGTAACCAGGAGGCCGGTGACTATGGCTACACCTTC	CASSNQEAGDYGYTF	NA	NA	TRBJ1-2	TRBV6-1
TGCAGCGCCGACAGATTGAACACTGAAGCTTTCTTT	CSADRLNTEAFF	NA	NA	TRBJ1-1	TRBV29-1
TGTGCCAGTCTAGAGATGAACACTGAAGCTTTCTTT	CASLEMNTEAFF	NA	NA	TRBJ1-1	TRBV7-8
TGTGCCAGCAGCACCGGGTCCGTTTACTACAATGAGCAGTTCTTC	CASSTGSVYYNEQFF	NA	NA	TRBJ2-1	TRBV7-6
TGTGCCAGCAGCTTGGGTGGAGGGGAAGCTTTCTTT	CASSLGGGEAFF	few	NA	TRBJ1-1	TRBV7-9
TGTGCCAGCAGACCGACAGGGGGCCATAATTCACCCCTCCACTTT	CASRPTGGHNSPLHF	NA	TRBD1	TRBJ1-6	TRBV6-5
TGTGCCAGCAGCGCCGGGACTAGCGGCGATCATGAGCAGTTCTTC	CASSAGTSGDHEQFF	NA	TRBD2	TRBJ2-1	TRBV13
TGTGCCACCCTGCGGGAGGGAGGGCTCGGGGAGCAGTACTTC	CATLREGGLGEQYF	NA	TRBD2	TRBJ2-7	TRBV27
TGTGCCAGCAGCTACCCGACTAGCGGGAGTTTGACAGATACGCAGTATTTT	CASSYPTSGSLTDTQYF	NA	TRBD2	TRBJ2-3	TRBV11-2
TGTGCCTGGAGTGTAGGAGAGACAGGGAATTCACCCCTCCACTTT	CAWSVGETGNSPLHF	few	TRBD1	TRBJ1-6	TRBV30
TGTGCCAGCAGTTACCAGGGGAATAATTCACCCCTCCACTTT	CASSYQGNNSPLHF	NA	NA	TRBJ1-6	TRBV6-5